A single sample gave rise to the 5 T cell receptor beta chains below, sequenced in a study of T cell changes during pregnancy in multiple sclerosis. Produced via immunoSEQ multiplex PCR; TCRdb's table is partial and in-frame only. Among some 120,000 clones listed, 92% were seen once. The sequences come from peripheral blood, collected in the third trimester of pregnancy. The receptors derive from a female donor with multiple sclerosis, enrolled in a pregnancy study.

This clone was found once. The CDR3, as DNA: TGTGCCAGCAGCATCGCTAATGAAAAACTGTTTTTT. The encoded protein is CASSIANEKLFF. The chain carries TRBV7-9 and TRBJ1-4; D unclear. This CDR3 has 12 amino acids. V was pared by 5 bases and J by 3 bases, with 4 bases between. Germline V gene sequence: CDR1 SEHNR, CDR2 FQNEAQ (reference sequence).

This sequence joins TRBV5-5 and TRBJ1-4, with D uncertain. Trimming shortened V by 3 bases and J by 3 bases, and 12 bases separated the two germline ends. The CDR3 consists of 15 residues. Looked up from germline, CDR1 is SGHKS and CDR2 is YYEKEE (reference sequence). CDR3 loop: CASSSSSEANEKLFF. The DNA for the CDR3 is TGTGCCAGCAGCTCCTCGTCAGAAGCTAATGAAAAACTGTTTTTT.

Only one count was recorded for this clone. V and J are TRBV19 and TRBJ2-5; D may be TRBD2 (6 bases). V was clipped by 6 bases and J by 4 bases, with 18 bases between them. The germline V gene has CDR1 LNHDA and CDR2 SQIVND (reference sequence). The CDR3 is made up of 15 amino acids. CDR3 DNA: TGTGCCAGTAGCCAGACTAGTGGGATAGGAGAGACCCAGTACTTC. Amino acid sequence: CASSQTSGIGETQYF.

V is TRBV6-5 and J is TRBJ1-1; no clear D gene. With 4 bases removed from V and 1 base from J, the gap between germline ends came to 7 bases. The CDR3 totals 13 residues. Germline V gene lookup returns CDR1 MNHEY and CDR2 SVGAGI. DNA of the CDR3: TGTGCCAGCAGTTCAGGCAGGAACACTGAAGCTTTCTTT. It yields the protein CASSSGRNTEAFF.

This clone was seen a single time. J is TRBJ2-2 and V is TRBV29-1; TRBD2 is a possible D gene (5 bases). There are 15 residues in the CDR3. Germline assignment: CDR1 SQVTM and CDR2 ANQGSEA. The V gene lost 5 bases and the J gene lost 8 bases, with 21 bases spanning the gap. The CDR3 spells CSVRTLTHEGGELFF. DNA for the CDR3: TGCAGCGTTCGAACACTGACGCATGAGGGAGGGGAGCTGTTTTTT.